The 17 T cell receptor beta chains reported below all come from one sample, sequenced in a study of blood T cell repertoires in COVID-19. Profiled with immunoSEQ multiplex PCR; TCRdb holds only in-frame clones, not every one. This sample has 350,000 to 450,000 clones, with 85% found just once. Sequenced: peripheral blood. The receptors come from a young woman with acute or convalescent COVID-19.

The chain joins TRBV7-2 to TRBJ1-2, with TRBD1 matching 8 bases. The V and J ends lost 5 bases and 6 bases, in that order; junction bases with no gene match: 14. CDR3 length equals 16 residues. The V gene's germline CDR1 is SGHTA and CDR2 FQGNSA. DNA of the CDR3: TGTGCCAGCAGCACCGGATTGGACAGGGTGATGAATGGCTACACCTTC. Encoded protein: CASSTGLDRVMNGYTF.

V gene TRBV5-1 combines with J gene TRBJ2-1; TRBD2 agrees at 11 bases. The germline CDR1 and CDR2 sequences are SGHRS and YFSETQ. After removal of 4 bases from V and 4 bases from J, the junction contained 13 bases not matched to a gene. The CDR3 runs 18 residues. This CDR3 is CASSPIKIAGGSYNEQFF. DNA for the CDR3: TGCGCCAGCAGCCCGATCAAGATAGCGGGAGGGTCTTACAATGAGCAGTTCTTC.

The V gene is TRBV5-5, the J gene TRBJ1-2, with a possible D match to TRBD1 (5 bases). Trimming took 0 bases from V and 10 from J, leaving 13 bases between them. Germline-derived CDR1 and CDR2 are SGHKS and YYEKEE (reference sequence). The CDR3 has 13 residues. CDR3 DNA sequence: TGTGCCAGCAGCTTGGGACAGTCAACACCCTACACCTTC. Protein sequence: CASSLGQSTPYTF.

V and J are TRBV6-5 and TRBJ2-7; 8 bases fit TRBD2. The CDR3 is made up of 15 amino acids. From germline, CDR1 is MNHEY and CDR2 SVGAGI. The junction had 3 bases not matched to a gene; V was cut back by 1 base and J by 1 base. The CDR3 coding sequence is TGTGCCAGCAGTTACTATGGGACTAGTTCCTACGAGCAGTACTTC. Protein product: CASSYYGTSSYEQYF.

The V gene is TRBV9, the J gene TRBJ2-2; D is possibly TRBD2 (5 bases). This CDR3 contains 13 residues. Trimming shortened V by 0 bases and J by 8 bases, and 8 bases separated the two germline ends. Per the germline V gene, CDR1 is SGDLS and CDR2 is YYNGEE. The CDR3 DNA reads as TGTGCCAGCAGCGTAGGTCGCGGGGGGGAGCTGTTTTTT. It specifies CASSVGRGGELFF.

CDR3 DNA: TGTGCCAGCAGTTTACAAGCGGGGGATCAGCCCCAGCATTTT. Translating it yields CASSLQAGDQPQHF. V usage is TRBV28 and J usage is TRBJ1-5; a possible D gene is TRBD1 (5 bases). V lost 2 bases and J 5 bases, leaving 10 bases between the germline ends. Germline-derived CDR1 and CDR2 are MDHEN and SYDVKM. The CDR3 spans 14 residues.

V gene TRBV19 combines with J gene TRBJ1-2; 12 bases fit TRBD1. The CDR3 runs 15 residues. The junction had 10 bases not matched to a gene; V was cut back by 7 bases and J by 7 bases. Germline V gives CDR1 LNHDA, CDR2 SQIVND (reference sequence). In DNA form, the CDR3 reads TGTGCCAGTACCCTAGGGGGACAGGGGGCGCCTGGCTACACCTTC. This gives the protein CASTLGGQGAPGYTF.

Turning to this clone: Other DNA variants within this sample encode the same CDR3. The gene calls are TRBV6-5 and TRBJ1-1; 12 bases map to TRBD1. V lost 6 bases to trimming and J lost 4 bases; unmatched junction nucleotides: 3. CDR1 is MNHEY, CDR2 SVGAGI, per germline. This CDR3 comprises 14 residues. The CDR3 spells CASRGTGGSTEAFF. CDR3 bases: TGTGCCAGCAGGGGGACAGGGGGCTCCACTGAAGCTTTCTTT.

The rearrangement joins TRBV2 to TRBJ2-3, with 10 bases identical to TRBD2. The V segment lost 4 bases and the J segment 1 base; nucleotides outside the gene matches: 8. The CDR3 loop spans 17 amino acids. Germline CDR1 and CDR2: SNHLY and FYNNEI. The CDR3 coding sequence is TGTGCCAGCAGTGGGGGTAGCGGGAGGTTTCGCACAGATACGCAGTATTTT. Encoded protein: CASSGGSGRFRTDTQYF.

The J gene is TRBJ1-3, the V gene TRBV7-9, with D unresolved. The CDR3 is made up of 10 amino acids. Trimming took 10 bases from V and 8 from J, leaving 9 bases between them. The germline V gene encodes CDR1 SEHNR and CDR2 FQNEAQ (reference sequence). The CDR3 loop is CAISRDTIYF. CDR3 sequence (DNA): TGTGCCATCTCACGGGACACCATATATTTT.

The chain has TRBV6-2 or TRBV6-3 and TRBJ2-3; 10 bases are a match to TRBD1. Trimming took 2 bases from V and 5 from J; bases not matched to a gene: 4. The length of the CDR3 is 15 residues. From germline, CDR1 is MNHEY and CDR2 SVGEGT. The CDR3 region is CASSYDRGQKDTQYF. DNA of the CDR3: TGTGCCAGCAGTTACGACAGGGGGCAAAAAGATACGCAGTATTTT.

The CDR3 loop reads CATSTGTGESNEQFF. The CDR3 nucleotides read TGTGCCACCAGCACCGGGACAGGGGAGAGCAATGAGCAGTTCTTC. The chain recombines TRBV24-1 with TRBJ2-1; 10 bases match TRBD1. In germline, CDR1 is KGHDR, CDR2 SFDVKD. V trimming: 7 bases; J trimming: 6 bases; junction bases outside the gene matches: 8. CDR3 length: 15 residues.

The chain uses TRBV10-3 and TRBJ1-1, with 7 bases lining up with TRBD1. The CDR3 totals 16 residues. The V segment lost 1 base and the J segment 1 base; nucleotides outside the gene matches: 6. Germline V lookup: CDR1 ENHRY, CDR2 SYGVKD. DNA of the CDR3: TGTGCCATCAGTGAGTTCTCGACAGGGCAGAACACTGAAGCTTTCTTT. It yields the protein CAISEFSTGQNTEAFF.

This clone has only one observation. This chain joins TRBV19 and TRBJ1-6; no firm D call. Per germline, CDR1 LNHDA and CDR2 SQIVND (reference sequence). Deletions cut 1 base from V and 2 bases from J, with 9 bases between. The CDR3 has 16 amino acids. CDR3 amino acids: CASSIGWEPYNSPLHF. CDR3 nucleotide sequence: TGTGCCAGTAGTATAGGATGGGAGCCCTATAATTCACCCCTCCACTTT.

V is TRBV6-5 and J is TRBJ1-6; 7 positions agree with TRBD1. CDR1 MNHEY and CDR2 SVGAGI come from the germline V gene. J gave up 8 bases and V 5 bases, and 3 bases lay outside the gene matches. The CDR3 has 13 amino acids. The CDR3 loop is CASSRQGDSPLHF. CDR3 coding DNA: TGTGCCAGCAGTCGACAGGGTGATTCACCCCTCCACTTT.

The chain recombines TRBV5-4 with TRBJ2-7, with 9 bases matching TRBD2. The CDR3 totals 14 residues. Trimming removed 3 bases from V and 3 bases from J; junction bases left unmatched: 4. Germline CDR1 and CDR2: SGHNT and YYREEE (reference sequence). This chain's CDR3 is CASSSGTSFYEQYF. The CDR3 bases are TGTGCCAGCAGCTCCGGGACTAGCTTCTACGAGCAGTACTTC.

CDR3 loop: CASSPPTGETQYF. Written as DNA, the CDR3 is TGCGCCAGCAGCCCCCCAACCGGAGAGACCCAGTACTTC. The chain joins TRBV4-1 to TRBJ2-5; D unclear. The ends were cut back, 4 bases at V and 4 bases at J, with 10 bases in the middle. The CDR3 runs 13 residues. Germline CDR1 reads MGHRA; CDR2 reads YSYEKL.